What follows is one TCR beta chain and its context. The antigen is undetermined. TCRdb's copy holds only in-frame clones and misses some; the assay was immunoSEQ multiplex PCR. Of more than 1,000 clones listed, roughly 70% are singletons. Template was genomic DNA from frozen, unsorted single-cell suspensions. This sample stems from a study of immune cell composition in non-small cell lung cancer. About the study: Most cases were lung adenocarcinoma or squamous cell carcinoma. Regarding the study as a whole: Adenocarcinomas with higher top tumour-associated clone frequency had more reactive TILs.

This TCR was recovered from a human donor with non-small cell lung cancer. The sample taken for sequencing was lung tumor tissue.

The CDR3: CASSRQGTGELFF. CDR3 sequence (DNA): TGTGCCAGCAGCAGACAGGGCACCGGGGAGCTGTTTTTT. The chain combines TRBV7-9 with TRBJ2-2; 7 nucleotides line up with TRBD1. After removal of 5 bases from V and 4 bases from J, the junction contained 1 base not matched to a gene. This CDR3 region has 13 residues. Looked up from germline, CDR1 is SEHNR and CDR2 is FQNEAQ (reference sequence).